This TCR beta chain was captured in a study of spatial heterogeneity in lung cancer. Time point denoted: sample taken at primary tumor resection. The donors were approximately 65 patients with non-small cell lung cancer that was early-stage and untreated. The presence of a unique molecular identifier marked each TCR cDNA molecule. Each CDR3 protein is one row after TCRdb ran MiXCR on the 5' RACE reads. The data show about 13,000 distinct CDR3 sequences, with more than 5.5% seen just once and 11% held by the top ten. Many counts were recorded for this clonotype. The antigen remains undetermined. Overall study results and limits: How many expanded intratumoral alpha and beta TCRs were present tracked the tumor mutation count, which was a count of nonsynonymous mutations.

Germline V gene data show CDR1 as SGHTA and CDR2 as FQGNSA. V was shortened by 11 bases and J by 2 bases, with 19 bases between the two germline ends. This CDR3 is built from 15 residues. This chain uses TRBV7-2 with TRBJ2-1; weak D call: TRBD1 (6 bases). Sequencing used lung tumor tissue, obtained at surgery. The TCR originated in a female donor with early-stage non-small cell lung cancer. This CDR3 reads CASASTGWPYNEQFF. The CDR3 DNA follows: TGTGCCTCTGCTAGCACAGGGTGGCCCTACAATGAGCAGTTCTTC.